This TCR beta chain was sequenced for a study of T-cell memory formation after mild COVID-19. Study outcomes and limitations: CD4+ contracting clones were found mainly in CM and EM, and CD8+ ones in EMRA.

Each CDR3 protein is one row after TCRdb ran MiXCR on the 5' RACE reads. This repertoire shows 400,000 to 500,000 distinct CDR3 sequences, 24% found once; its top ten account for about 10%. This clonotype was seen at least ten times. The antigen remains undetermined. There are 18 residues in the CDR3. CDR1 is KGHSH, CDR2 LQKENI, per germline. V was shortened by 0 bases and J by 2 bases, with 17 bases between the two germline ends. Sequencing was carried out using PBMCs or a T cell subset sorted from them (not recorded which). The source of this sequence is an adult woman who had mild COVID-19 (a few samples of this study predate the infection). Cell type and time point are not known. The chain joins TRBV18 to TRBJ1-5, with TRBD1 as a possible D gene (5 bases). Here the CDR3 reads CASSPPVGSGTGNQPQHF. The CDR3, as DNA: TGTGCCAGCTCACCACCGGTAGGCTCCGGGACGGGCAATCAGCCCCAGCATTTT.